This T cell receptor beta chain was captured by sequencing in a study of cytomegalovirus exposure and HLA in healthy donors. Per the germline V gene, CDR1 is MGHDK and CDR2 is SYGVNS. The CDR3 sequence is 14 residues long. Unmatched junction bases numbered 3, after V lost 3 bases and J lost 5 bases. Vbeta (60) and Jbeta (13) primers were used in the PCR. The method was immunoSEQ multiplex PCR; TCRdb's version includes in-frame clones alone and lacks a portion of them. The data contain about 160,000 clones, around 84% of them singletons. The receptor's source is a male donor in good health and CMV-seropositive. The chain couples TRBV25-1 to TRBJ1-5; TRBD1 matches at 8 bases. The sequencing sample was made of PBMCs. As DNA, the CDR3 is TGTGCCAGCAGTGATGACAGGGGCTATCAGCCCCAGCATTTT. Translating it yields CASSDDRGYQPQHF.